This T cell receptor beta chain was sequenced during a study of shared clonotypes between healthy human individuals. Per the original data handling: There were no quality scores in the junction-only immunoSEQ sequences, so filtering differed. Only in-frame clones appear in the TCRdb table, and some are missing; sequencing was by immunoSEQ multiplex PCR. For V, J and clone size, that table is used; D and trimming come from the DNA. The data contain about 2 million clones, less than 95% of them seen just once; the ten biggest clones take up 0.85% to 1.2%. Concerning this clone: The antigen remains unidentified.

The CDR3 sequence is 17 residues long. After removal of 3 bases from V and 5 bases from J, the junction contained 12 bases not matched to a gene. Germline CDR1 MNHEY, CDR2 SMNVEV (reference sequence). Naive-designated CD8 cells lacked CD45RO, were positively enriched for CCR7, and omitted terminally differentiated effector memory CD45RA+ cells. Study results and limitations: Rarefaction indicated that sorted-subset sequencing remained incomplete although depth was large. Donor scarcity curtailed the genetic and exposure-history diversity represented herein. Larger estimated richness was generally recorded for naive subsets relative to memory subsets.

Input material: naive CD8+ T cells sorted from blood. The chain recombines TRBV27 with TRBJ2-3, with TRBD2 identical over 9 bases. This receptor was identified in a man aged 18-30 years in good health. DNA of the CDR3: TGTGCCAGCAGTTTCTTGGTAGCGGGAGATGGGGGAGATACGCAGTATTTT. It specifies CASSFLVAGDGGDTQYF.